Below, one TCR beta chain is given with its context. Its target is unknown. One entry per CDR3 protein results from TCRdb running MiXCR on the RACE reads. In the table there are some 340,000 distinct CDR3 sequences, 5.5% to 8% of which are singletons. The sample is drawn from a study of human T cells and chemical hapten exposure. Study-wide findings and caveats: TCRs at a frequency above 1 in 1000 stayed unchanged with DPC sensitization. Alopecia was present in the donors, so their immune response may differ from healthy people's.

CDR1 LNHNV and CDR2 YYDKDF come from the germline V gene (reference sequence). V gave up 0 bases and J gave up 7 bases; unmatched junction bases: 9. This CDR3 comprises 16 residues. Stated time point: patch test 1, 2 weeks after DPC sensitization. Treatment meaning: therapeutic diphenylcyclopropenone sensitization with weekly scalp DPC. Alopecia patients deemed DPC-suitable, aged 18 to 70, excluding pregnancy. The sample here was whole blood, taken in connection with sensitization to the hapten diphenylcyclopropenone (DPC). J is TRBJ1-2 and V is TRBV15, with TRBD1 matching over 9 bases. The sequence was obtained from a woman younger than 35 with alopecia areata. Some clones in this sample may be carry-over from other donors' samples. The CDR3 DNA reads TGTGCCACCAGCAGAGATTGGGGACAGGGAGCCTTTGGCTACACCTTC. Translation: CATSRDWGQGAFGYTF.